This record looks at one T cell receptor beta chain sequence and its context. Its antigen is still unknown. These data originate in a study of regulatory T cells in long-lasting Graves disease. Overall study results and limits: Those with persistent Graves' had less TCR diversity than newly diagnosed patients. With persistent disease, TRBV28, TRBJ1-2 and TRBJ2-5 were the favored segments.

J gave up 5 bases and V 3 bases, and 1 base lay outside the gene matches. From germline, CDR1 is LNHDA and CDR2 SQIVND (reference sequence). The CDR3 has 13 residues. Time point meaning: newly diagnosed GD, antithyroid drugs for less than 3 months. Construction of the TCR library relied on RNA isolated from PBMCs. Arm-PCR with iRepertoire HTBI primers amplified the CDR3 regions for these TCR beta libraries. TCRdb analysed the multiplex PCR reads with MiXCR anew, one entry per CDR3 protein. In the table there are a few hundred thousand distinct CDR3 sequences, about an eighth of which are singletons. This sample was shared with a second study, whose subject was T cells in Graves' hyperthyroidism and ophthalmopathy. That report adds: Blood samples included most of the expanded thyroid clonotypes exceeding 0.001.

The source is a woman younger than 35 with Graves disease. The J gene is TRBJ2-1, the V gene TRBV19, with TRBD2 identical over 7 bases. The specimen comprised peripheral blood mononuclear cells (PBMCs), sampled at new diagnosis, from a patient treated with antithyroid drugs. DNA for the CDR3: TGTGCCAGTAGTATCGGGACTAACAATGAGCAGTTCTTC. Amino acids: CASSIGTNNEQFF.